The 6 T cell receptor beta chains below all came from one sample that was sequenced in a study of cytomegalovirus exposure and HLA in healthy donors (dated by TCRdb to about 2017). The receptor library was made with the immunoSEQ multiplex PCR assay. The multiplex PCR relied on a mix of 60 forward primers for TCR Vbeta segments and 13 reverse primers for TCR Jbeta segments. The source is immuneACCESS, and TCRdb retained only in-frame sequences with V and J called. Part of the clones is not carried over; for the studies checked, unresolved V genes explain less than half of this, and the remainder is unexplained. The sample table gives tens of thousands of clones. The ten largest account for approximately 3.8% of the sample. Sequencing was carried out using PBMCs. The receptors were sampled from a female donor in good health and CMV-seropositive.

For the CDR3, the DNA is TGTGCCAGCAGCCCCCACCTAACGAACACTGAAGCTTTCTTT. It yields the protein CASSPHLTNTEAFF. The gene calls are TRBV14 and TRBJ1-1; no firm D call. This CDR3 contains 14 residues. V lost 4 bases, J lost 1 base, and 10 bases lay in between. Per the germline V gene, CDR1 is SGHDN and CDR2 is FVKESK.

The chain has TRBV5-6 and TRBJ2-1; TRBD1 matches 8 bases. Germline V gene lookup returns CDR1 SGHDT and CDR2 YYEEEE. There are 15 residues in the CDR3. V trimming: 4 bases; J trimming: 4 bases; junction bases outside the gene matches: 7. CDR3 nucleotides: TGTGCCAGCAGCGGAGACAGGGGTTTTTACAATGAGCAGTTCTTC. Protein: CASSGDRGFYNEQFF.

The CDR3 DNA is TGTGCCAGCAGTCGAAGGGGACAGATAATGGTAGGAGCTTTCTTT. It is translated as CASSRRGQIMVGAFF. The V call is TRBV6-6, the J call TRBJ1-1; 7 bases fit TRBD1. The CDR3 runs 15 residues. With 5 bases clipped from V and 10 bases from J, the junction kept 16 bases outside the gene matches. The germline V gene has CDR1 MNHNY and CDR2 SVGAGI (reference sequence).

The gene calls are TRBV18 and TRBJ1-1, with TRBD1 matching 12 bases. Germline CDR1 and CDR2: KGHSH and LQKENI. This CDR3 contains 13 residues. The trim removed 6 bases at V and 5 bases at J, leaving 1 base unmatched. The DNA for the CDR3 is TGTGCCAGCTCGGGACAGGGGGCGACTGAAGCTTTCTTT. Its protein is CASSGQGATEAFF.

This rearrangement joins TRBV6-1 to TRBJ1-2; TRBD1 is a possible D gene (5 bases). Trimming removed 5 bases at V and 2 bases at J, with 12 bases between. Germline CDR1 is MNHNS and CDR2 is SASEGT. CDR3 length equals 14 residues. The CDR3 loop is CASSTRQTNYGYTF. The CDR3 nucleotides read TGTGCCAGCAGTACAAGACAGACCAACTATGGCTACACCTTC.

The chain joins TRBV11-2 to TRBJ2-7; TRBD2 might be the D (5 bases). This CDR3 is 11 amino acids long. Trimming stripped 6 bases from V and 6 bases from J, with 9 bases between. Per the germline V gene, CDR1 is SGHAT and CDR2 is FQNNGV. The CDR3 DNA is TGTGCCAGCAGGGATGAGGGCGAGCAGTACTTC. Translation: CASRDEGEQYF.